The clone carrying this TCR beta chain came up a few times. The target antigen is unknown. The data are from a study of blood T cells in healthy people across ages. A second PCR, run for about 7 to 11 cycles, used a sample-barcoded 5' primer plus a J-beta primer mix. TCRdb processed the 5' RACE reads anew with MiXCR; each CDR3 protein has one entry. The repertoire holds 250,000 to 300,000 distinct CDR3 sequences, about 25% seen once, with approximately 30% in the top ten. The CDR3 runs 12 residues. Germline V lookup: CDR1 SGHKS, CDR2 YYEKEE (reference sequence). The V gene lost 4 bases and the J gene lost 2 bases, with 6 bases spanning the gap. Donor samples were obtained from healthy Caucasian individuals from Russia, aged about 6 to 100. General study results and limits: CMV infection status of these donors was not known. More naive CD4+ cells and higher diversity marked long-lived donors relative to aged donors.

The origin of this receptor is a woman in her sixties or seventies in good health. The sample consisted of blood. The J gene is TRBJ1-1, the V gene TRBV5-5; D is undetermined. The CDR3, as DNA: TGTGCCAGCAGCAACAGCAACACTGAAGCTTTCTTT. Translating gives CASSNSNTEAFF.